This T cell receptor beta chain was recorded in a study of blood T cell repertoires in COVID-19. Study context: T cells, B-cell-depleted T cells, or PBMCs provided the cDNA or gDNA that served as material.

Original processing notes: Researchers report that nucleated cell counts were estimated from reference gene primer amplification. Assay used: immunoSEQ multiplex PCR; TCRdb lists only in-frame clones, some missing. Clone size and V and J calls were adopted from that table, with D and trimming inferred from the DNA. The repertoire has some 400,000 clones, 80% to 90% of them found once; the top ten carry 1% to 1.3%. Self-reported history from a screening survey and questionnaire set each donor's cohort. Symptom resolution, clearance, or two negative PCRs marked the recovered donors of Cohort 3. The sample consisted of PBMCs or T cells enriched from blood (not recorded which). The sequence was obtained from a man aged 25-45 years who had recovered from COVID-19.

As DNA, the CDR3 is TGTGCCAGCAGCCCCGGGGGGTGGGAGACCCAGTACTTC. Translated: CASSPGGWETQYF. The V and J genes are TRBV11-3 and TRBJ2-5, with 7 nucleotides matching TRBD2. Losses at the gene ends were 5 bases for V and 5 bases for J; bases not matched to a gene: 5. This CDR3 is built from 13 residues. Germline CDR1 and CDR2: SGHNT and YENEEA.